These 26 T cell receptor beta chains were sequenced from one sample in a study of regulatory and conventional T cells in breast cancer. TCRdb ran MiXCR on the PCR reads and lists one entry per CDR3 protein. Of some 1,300 distinct CDR3 sequences listed, about four fifths are singletons. The source material was regulatory T cells from blood. The receptors were sampled from a male donor in good health.

J is TRBJ2-7 and V is TRBV12-3 or TRBV12-4, with TRBD2 as a possible D gene (5 bases). CDR3 length equals 13 residues. The ends were cut back, 8 bases at V and 5 bases at J, with 16 bases in the middle. The CDR3 protein is CASRLGVFDEQYF. The CDR3 DNA reads TGTGCCAGCCGACTCGGGGTTTTTGACGAGCAGTACTTC.

The rearrangement links TRBV6-2 or TRBV6-3 to TRBJ2-3, with TRBD2 as a possible D gene (5 bases). V was clipped by 7 bases and J by 9 bases, with 17 bases between them. The CDR3 extends over 13 amino acids. Germline assignment: CDR1 MNHEY and CDR2 SVGEGT. CDR3 sequence reads: CASTHAVSGTQYF. The DNA of the CDR3 is TGTGCCAGCACCCACGCGGTGAGCGGAACGCAGTATTTT.

This chain uses TRBV10-3 with TRBJ1-6, with a tentative D call TRBD1 (5 bases). V was pared by 5 bases and J by 0 bases, with 11 bases between. The length of the CDR3 is 16 residues. Germline CDR1 is ENHRY and CDR2 is SYGVKD. The CDR3 bases are TGTGCCATCAGTAGGGGTGGGAGCTCCTATAATTCACCCCTCCACTTT. Translated, it gives CAISRGGSSYNSPLHF.

The V gene is TRBV2, the J gene TRBJ1-5; no firm D call. Looked up from germline, CDR1 is SNHLY and CDR2 is FYNNEI. The CDR3 runs 14 residues. V lost 4 bases, J lost 5 bases, and 12 bases lay in between. As DNA, the CDR3 is TGTGCCAGCAGTGCGTCCTCCCTGGATCAGCCCCAGCATTTT. Amino acids: CASSASSLDQPQHF. Combining the CDR3 with reference TRBV2 and TRBJ1-5 gives the whole variable domain EPEVTQTPSHQVTQMGQEVILRCVPISNHLYFYWYRQILGQKVEFLVSFYNNEISEKSEIFDDQFSVERPDGSNFTLKIRSTKLEDSAMYFCASSASSLDQPQHFGDGTRLSIL.

V gene TRBV10-3 combines with J gene TRBJ1-5; D uncertain. Trimming cost V 3 bases and J 3 bases, with 3 bases left between them. In germline, CDR1 is ENHRY, CDR2 SYGVKD. This CDR3 has 12 amino acids. Here the CDR3 reads CAISENNQPQHF. The CDR3 nucleotides read TGTGCCATCAGTGAAAACAATCAGCCCCAGCATTTT.

A remark on this clonotype: A junction end diverges from the germline sequence, so it may reflect a read error. The chain combines TRBV3-1 with TRBJ1-2; tentatively, D is TRBD1 (6 bases). The CDR3 spans 14 residues. Germline loops: CDR1 LGHDT, CDR2 YNNKEL (reference sequence). The CDR3 coding sequence is TGTGCCAGTAGCCCCTCCGGACAGCACTATGGCTACACCTTC. This translates into CASSPSGQHYGYTF.

This clonotype was found a few times. The gene calls are TRBV12-5 and TRBJ2-1; the D gene is possibly TRBD2 (5 bases). The CDR3 extends over 14 amino acids. The germline V gene has CDR1 LGHNT and CDR2 FRNRAP. V was clipped by 4 bases and J by 7 bases, with 14 bases between them. CDR3 sequence: CASGSGMIPNEQFF. The CDR3 DNA follows: TGTGCTAGTGGTTCCGGGATGATACCTAATGAGCAGTTCTTC.

CDR3 DNA sequence: TGTGCCAGCAGACGGGACAGTAGCTCCTATAATTCACCCCTCCACTTT. Protein: CASRRDSSSYNSPLHF. The J gene is TRBJ1-6, the V gene TRBV6-6, with TRBD1 matching over 7 bases. Germline V gene data show CDR1 as MNHNY and CDR2 as SVGAGI (reference sequence). This CDR3 region has 16 residues. V lost 6 bases to trimming and J lost 0 bases; unmatched junction nucleotides: 5.

The rearrangement links TRBV27 to TRBJ1-6; D not resolved. Deletions cut 7 bases from V and 8 bases from J, with 15 bases between. The CDR3 consists of 14 residues. Looked up from germline, CDR1 is MNHEY and CDR2 is SMNVEV (reference sequence). The CDR3 sequence is CASTQAGNYSPLHF. CDR3 bases: TGTGCCAGCACCCAGGCCGGCAATTATTCACCCCTCCACTTT.

As concerns this clonotype: The junction differs from germline at one of its ends, possibly a read error. V gene TRBV6-5 combines with J gene TRBJ2-7, with D perhaps matching TRBD1 or TRBD2 (5 bases each). CDR1 is MNHEY, CDR2 SVGAGI, per germline. This CDR3 is 14 amino acids long. CDR3 sequence: CASSYSPGTYEQCF. The DNA of the CDR3 is TGTGCCAGCAGTTACTCTCCAGGGACCTACGAGCAGTGCTTC.

V is TRBV6-5 and J is TRBJ1-3; the match to TRBD1 covers 8 bases. Germline trimming cut 5 bases from V and 3 bases from J; bases unmatched to any gene: 9. The CDR3 consists of 16 residues. Germline V gene lookup returns CDR1 MNHEY and CDR2 SVGAGI. DNA of the CDR3: TGTGCCAGCAGTCCCACCGGACAGGGATATGGAAACACCATATATTTT. Its translation: CASSPTGQGYGNTIYF.

The J gene is TRBJ1-5, the V gene TRBV15, with D uncertain. Germline CDR1 is LNHNV and CDR2 is YYDKDF (reference sequence). This CDR3 has 13 amino acids. V gave up 3 bases and J gave up 7 bases, with 10 bases separating them. CDR3 nucleotides: TGTGCCACCAGCAGTTTTCCGGGACAGCCCCAGCATTTT. It encodes CATSSFPGQPQHF.

The chain has TRBV30 and TRBJ1-1, with D hard to call. This CDR3 has 11 amino acids. Trimming cost V 0 bases and J 10 bases, with 9 bases left between them. Per the germline V gene, CDR1 is GTSNPN and CDR2 is SVGIG (reference sequence). The CDR3 bases are TGTGCCTGGAGTGTCCGAGACGGAGCTTTCTTT. Amino acids: CAWSVRDGAFF.

The chain couples TRBV12-3 or TRBV12-4 to TRBJ2-1; tentatively, D is TRBD2 (5 bases). The V gene lost 2 bases and the J gene lost 10 bases, with 15 bases spanning the gap. CDR3 length: 14 residues. CDR3 region: CASSLRPSTGEQFF. CDR3 nucleotides: TGTGCCAGCAGTTTACGGCCTAGCACTGGGGAGCAGTTCTTC.

The rearrangement links TRBV5-1 to TRBJ2-7, with 8 bases identical to TRBD1. Germline CDR1 reads SGHRS; CDR2 reads YFSETQ. The length of the CDR3 is 12 residues. After removal of 7 bases from V and 6 bases from J, the junction contained 6 bases not matched to a gene. The CDR3 reads CASGLTGVEQYF. In DNA form, the CDR3 reads TGCGCCAGCGGACTGACAGGGGTCGAGCAGTACTTC.

The V call is TRBV20-1, the J call TRBJ1-2; TRBD1 aligns across 8 bases. This CDR3 has 13 residues. CDR1 is DFQATT, CDR2 SNEGSKA, per germline (reference sequence). Trimming removed 2 bases from V and 7 bases from J; junction bases left unmatched: 6. The CDR3 sequence is CSARIGRGLGYTF. The CDR3 nucleotides read TGCAGTGCTAGAATAGGCAGGGGGCTTGGCTACACCTTC.

The chain has TRBV20-1 and TRBJ2-1; TRBD1 or TRBD2 may be the D gene (5 bases each). Germline CDR1 and CDR2: DFQATT and SNEGSKA (reference sequence). The CDR3 loop spans 14 amino acids. V was clipped by 3 bases and J by 6 bases, with 15 bases between them. The CDR3 bases are TGCAGTGCTAGTGGGGGTGGATGGCTCAATGAGCAGTTCTTC. Residues: CSASGGGWLNEQFF.

This chain joins TRBV6-2 or TRBV6-3 and TRBJ1-1; no definite D call. Germline loops: CDR1 MNHEY, CDR2 SVGEGT. This CDR3 comprises 13 residues. V was shortened by 8 bases and J by 4 bases, with 14 bases between the two germline ends. This chain's CDR3 is CASSRMGITEAFF. CDR3 nucleotide sequence: TGTGCCAGCTCCCGGATGGGGATCACTGAAGCTTTCTTT.

This clonotype came up a few times. The V call is TRBV4-2, the J call TRBJ2-7; D not resolved. The V end lost 3 bases, the J end lost 1 base, and 7 bases lay between the germline ends. The germline gives CDR1 LGHNA, CDR2 YNFKEQ. The CDR3 has 13 residues. CDR3 DNA sequence: TGTGCCAGCAGCCAGCAGCGTTCCTACGAGCAGTACTTC. This encodes CASSQQRSYEQYF.

This clonotype turned up a few times. V gene TRBV7-9 combines with J gene TRBJ2-1; TRBD1 is a possible D gene (6 bases). With 3 bases removed from V and 7 bases from J, the gap between germline ends came to 7 bases. Germline V gives CDR1 SEHNR, CDR2 FQNEAQ (reference sequence). The CDR3 totals 12 residues. The CDR3 bases are TGTGCCAGCAGCTTTGGACAGAATGAGCAGTTCTTC. Protein product: CASSFGQNEQFF. Filled out from reference TRBV7-9 and TRBJ2-1, the complete variable domain reads DTGVSQNPRHKITKRGQNVTFRCDPISEHNRLYWYRQTLGQGPEFLTYFQNEAQLEKSRLLSDRFSAERPKGSFSTLEIQRTEQGDSAMYLCASSFGQNEQFFGPGTRLTVL.

V usage is TRBV12-3 or TRBV12-4 and J usage is TRBJ1-1, with TRBD1 identical over 8 bases. The CDR3 contains 15 residues. The junction had 7 bases not matched to a gene; V was cut back by 6 bases and J by 1 base. Written as DNA, the CDR3 is TGTGCCAGCAGCACCTGGACAGGGAGGAACACTGAAGCTTTCTTT. Encoded protein: CASSTWTGRNTEAFF.

V usage is TRBV10-3 and J usage is TRBJ1-1, with D perhaps TRBD1 (6 bases). The CDR3 is 13 residues long. The germline V gene encodes CDR1 ENHRY and CDR2 SYGVKD. Trimming stripped 10 bases from V and 3 bases from J, with 15 bases between. Here the CDR3 DNA reads TGTGCCACCGCGCCGGGGGGGCACACTGAAGCTTTCTTT. Translation gives CATAPGGHTEAFF.

The chain joins TRBV6-1 to TRBJ2-7; D not certain. Germline-derived CDR1 and CDR2 are MNHNS and SASEGT. The V end lost 2 bases, the J end lost 3 bases, and 5 bases lay between the germline ends. The CDR3 contains 12 residues. Here the CDR3 DNA reads TGTGCCAGCAGTGAATTCAGCTACGAGCAGTACTTC. Protein sequence: CASSEFSYEQYF.

On this clonotype: The conserved final phenylalanine or tryptophan is absent from the CDR3, which likely points to a read error. V usage is TRBV4-3 and J usage is TRBJ2-5, with a tentative D call TRBD1 (5 bases). Per the germline V gene, CDR1 is LGHNA and CDR2 is YSLEER. The CDR3 contains 16 residues. V was shortened by 0 bases and J by 5 bases, with 16 bases between the two germline ends. In DNA form, the CDR3 reads TGCGCCAGCAGCCAAGATAACCGAGCAGGGTGGGAGACCCAGTACTCC. Residues: CASSQDNRAGWETQYS.

The J gene is TRBJ1-6, the V gene TRBV12-3 or TRBV12-4; D is possibly TRBD1 (5 bases). There are 14 residues in the CDR3. V lost 5 bases and J lost 7, with 12 bases in between. CDR3 DNA sequence: TGTGCCAGCAGTCTATCCCGGGGGAATTCACCCCTCCACTTT. Its translation: CASSLSRGNSPLHF.

The chain carries TRBV9 and TRBJ2-5, with no clear D. Trimming took off 0 bases at V and 2 bases at J, with 5 bases between the two ends. Germline values: CDR1 SGDLS, CDR2 YYNGEE. The CDR3 sequence is 13 residues long. CDR3 in amino acids: CASSVGQQETQYF. CDR3 DNA: TGTGCCAGCAGCGTAGGACAACAAGAGACCCAGTACTTC.